This record concerns one TCR beta chain sequence. Assay: immunoSEQ multiplex PCR; the TCRdb copy retains only in-frame clones and omits some. This sample has about 1,200 clones; 83% occur once, and the top ten carry over 4%. This sample is part of a study of chemoradiotherapy in HPV16-positive cancers. Looking at the study overall: A couple of HPV16-positive patients' cells yielded candidate HPV-specific clones and common motifs.

The sample was tumor tissue, taken from a patient who underwent chemoradiotherapy. This clonotype was obtained from a human donor with HPV-associated anogenital cancer.

For the CDR3, the DNA is TGTGCCAGCCAGACTAGCGGCTACGAGCAGTACTTC. Protein: CASQTSGYEQYF. The chain uses TRBV2 and TRBJ2-7; TRBD2 matches 9 bases. The CDR3 covers 12 residues. The V gene end was trimmed by 8 bases and the J gene end by 3 bases; junction bases not matched to a gene: 2. Germline V gene lookup returns CDR1 SNHLY and CDR2 FYNNEI.